The 30 T cell receptor beta chains given below trace back to one sample, sequenced in a study of shared clonotypes between healthy human individuals. Repertoires were generated with immunoSEQ multiplex PCR, while TCRdb's copy carries only in-frame clones and drops some. This table has over a million clones, approximately 97% appearing once. Sequenced input: naive CD4+ T cells sorted from blood. As to subset: CD45RA+ positively selected. The receptors shown here come from a man aged 30-40 years in good health.

This chain links TRBV5-1 with TRBJ1-5; D perhaps matches TRBD1 (6 bases). Deletions cut 4 bases from V and 4 bases from J, with 18 bases between. There are 16 residues in the CDR3. The germline CDR1 and CDR2 sequences are SGHRS and YFSETQ. CDR3 loop: CASSLGGPPGNQPQHF. The DNA for the CDR3 is TGCGCCAGCAGCCTGGGGGGGCCTCCAGGGAATCAGCCCCAGCATTTT.

The rearrangement joins TRBV2 to TRBJ2-4, with D unresolved. V was shortened by 6 bases and J by 0 bases, with 9 bases between the two germline ends. This CDR3 region has 14 residues. Germline lookup yields CDR1 SNHLY and CDR2 FYNNEI. This chain's CDR3 is CASSPRTAKNIQYF. In DNA, the CDR3 is TGTGCCAGCAGCCCACGGACAGCCAAAAACATTCAGTACTTC. Using reference TRBV2 and TRBJ2-4 for the parts outside the CDR3, the full variable domain is EPEVTQTPSHQVTQMGQEVILRCVPISNHLYFYWYRQILGQKVEFLVSFYNNEISEKSEIFDDQFSVERPDGSNFTLKIRSTKLEDSAMYFCASSPRTAKNIQYFGAGTRLSVL.

The chain carries TRBV6-4 and TRBJ2-5, with a tentative D call TRBD1 (6 bases). Germline assignment: CDR1 MRHNA and CDR2 SNTAGT. Trimming took 6 bases from V and 5 from J, leaving 16 bases between them. This CDR3 has 14 amino acids. CDR3: CASRPDRPCETQYF. The CDR3 DNA sequence: TGTGCCAGCAGACCCGACAGGCCGTGTGAGACCCAGTACTTC.

This clone was observed once. CDR3: CASSLSSLYGYTF. The CDR3 DNA sequence: TGCGCCAGCAGCTTGAGCAGCCTCTATGGCTACACCTTC. The chain joins TRBV5-1 to TRBJ1-2; D not certain. Germline V gene data show CDR1 as SGHRS and CDR2 as YFSETQ. CDR3 size: 13 residues. Trimming pared 1 base from V and 4 bases from J, leaving 8 bases between.

J is TRBJ1-1 and V is TRBV15; TRBD1 aligns across 7 bases. CDR3 length: 14 amino acids. The germline gives CDR1 LNHNV, CDR2 YYDKDF (reference sequence). V trimming: 2 bases; J trimming: 5 bases; junction bases outside the gene matches: 5. The CDR3 here is CATSRQTGVTEAFF. CDR3 nucleotide sequence: TGTGCCACCAGCAGACAAACAGGGGTTACTGAAGCTTTCTTT.

The chain employs TRBV4-1 and TRBJ2-3, with 8 positions matching TRBD2. Germline CDR1 is MGHRA and CDR2 is YSYEKL. The CDR3 covers 15 residues. The trim removed 4 bases at V and 6 bases at J, leaving 9 bases unmatched. Here the CDR3 DNA reads TGCGCCAGCAGCCGTCTCGAGGAGCGGGAGGATACGCAGTATTTT. This gives the protein CASSRLEEREDTQYF.

The rearrangement links TRBV9 to TRBJ2-3; D unclear. The ends were cut back, 0 bases at V and 3 bases at J, with 8 bases in the middle. From germline, CDR1 is SGDLS and CDR2 YYNGEE. The CDR3 contains 14 residues. The DNA for the CDR3 is TGTGCCAGCAGCGTAGTTCACAGAACAGATACGCAGTATTTT. This encodes CASSVVHRTDTQYF.

The V call is TRBV14, the J call TRBJ2-4, with D unresolved. Germline V lookup: CDR1 SGHDN, CDR2 FVKESK. The CDR3 is 16 residues long. V shed 3 bases and J shed 0 bases, with 12 bases lying between them. This chain's CDR3 is CASSQAGYPAKNIQYF. The CDR3 nucleotides are TGTGCCAGCAGCCAGGCCGGGTACCCAGCCAAAAACATTCAGTACTTC.

V is TRBV2 and J is TRBJ1-1, with unresolved D. The length of the CDR3 is 14 residues. CDR1 is SNHLY and CDR2 is FYNNEI in the germline V gene. V gave up 2 bases and J gave up 4 bases, with 11 bases separating them. The chain's CDR3 is CASSESQAGTEAFF. The CDR3 nucleotides read TGTGCCAGCAGTGAAAGCCAGGCTGGCACTGAAGCTTTCTTT.

This chain connects TRBV27 to TRBJ2-7, with D perhaps matching TRBD1 or TRBD2 (5 bases each). The germline gives CDR1 MNHEY, CDR2 SMNVEV (reference sequence). CDR3 length equals 12 residues. Trimming left V 5 bases short and J 7 bases short, with 12 bases between. The CDR3: CASSRGPAEQYF. The CDR3, as DNA: TGTGCCAGCAGTCGGGGACCCGCGGAGCAGTACTTC.

This chain uses TRBV6-6 with TRBJ2-7; D tentatively reads TRBD1 or TRBD2 (5 bases each). Germline V gene sequence: CDR1 MNHNY, CDR2 SVGAGI (reference sequence). Trimming took off 1 base at V and 4 bases at J, with 14 bases between the two ends. CDR3 length: 15 amino acids. CDR3 protein: CASSYFVGAGYEQYF. For the CDR3, the DNA is TGTGCCAGCAGTTACTTCGTCGGGGCAGGGTACGAGCAGTACTTC.

The gene calls are TRBV10-3 and TRBJ1-1, with 10 bases fitting TRBD1. Trimming cost V 6 bases and J 1 base; bases outside gene matches: 5. Looked up from germline, CDR1 is ENHRY and CDR2 is SYGVKD. This CDR3 has 15 amino acids. This CDR3 is CAIRGTGVPNTEAFF. In DNA form, the CDR3 reads TGTGCCATCAGAGGGACAGGGGTACCGAACACTGAAGCTTTCTTT.

This clone was detected only once. The CDR3 reads CASSIQVTSGANVLTF. CDR3 bases: TGTGCCAGTAGTATTCAGGTTACCTCTGGGGCCAACGTCCTGACTTTC. The V gene is TRBV19, the J gene TRBJ2-6; D is uncertain. The V and J ends lost 3 bases and 0 bases respectively, with 9 bases between them. Per germline, CDR1 LNHDA and CDR2 SQIVND (reference sequence). This CDR3 is 16 amino acids long.

The genes are TRBV6-1 and TRBJ2-1; tentative D call: TRBD2 (6 bases). This CDR3 is 14 amino acids long. V was shortened by 7 bases and J by 8 bases, with 18 bases between the two germline ends. Per germline, CDR1 MNHNS and CDR2 SASEGT. CDR3 protein: CASKAGGREYEQFF. CDR3 bases: TGTGCCAGCAAGGCCGGCGGACGGGAGTATGAGCAGTTCTTC.

For this clone: Additional DNA sequences in this sample encode the identical CDR3. V gene TRBV5-4 combines with J gene TRBJ1-2; 8 positions agree with TRBD1. Trimming took 4 bases from V and 7 from J; bases not matched to a gene: 3. CDR1 SGHNT and CDR2 YYREEE come from the germline V gene (reference sequence). This CDR3 has 12 amino acids. The CDR3 loop is CASSLDRVGYTF. CDR3 sequence (DNA): TGTGCCAGCAGCCTGGACAGGGTTGGCTACACCTTC.

This sequence joins TRBV6-5 and TRBJ2-5, with no clear D. Trimming took off 0 bases at V and 5 bases at J, with 13 bases between the two ends. The germline V gene encodes CDR1 MNHEY and CDR2 SVGAGI. CDR3 size: 15 residues. CDR3 nucleotides: TGTGCCAGCAGTTACTCGAGCACAAAAGGCGAGACCCAGTACTTC. Its protein product is CASSYSSTKGETQYF.

In this sample, this clone turned up once. The CDR3 DNA reads as TGTGCCAGCAGCGTCCTACCCGGACAAGGCACAGATACGCAGTATTTT. Translating gives CASSVLPGQGTDTQYF. V usage is TRBV9 and J usage is TRBJ2-3; a possible D gene is TRBD1 (5 bases). Germline CDR1 and CDR2: SGDLS and YYNGEE. CDR3 size: 16 residues. V was clipped by 2 bases and J by 1 base, with 14 bases between them. The variable domain in full, with the rest retrieved from reference TRBV9 and TRBJ2-3, is DSGVTQTPKHLITATGQRVTLRCSPRSGDLSVYWYQQSLDQGLQFLIQYYNGEERAKGNILERFSAQQFPDLHSELNLSSLELGDSALYFCASSVLPGQGTDTQYFGPGTRLTVL.

The V gene is TRBV11-3, the J gene TRBJ2-5; D might be TRBD1 (5 bases). The CDR3 is 13 residues long. Germline loops: CDR1 SGHNT, CDR2 YENEEA. V lost 1 base to trimming and J lost 5 bases, with 8 bases between them. The DNA for the CDR3 is TGTGCCAGCAGCTTAGGGCCAGGGGAGACCCAGTACTTC. Amino acid sequence: CASSLGPGETQYF.

The chain joins TRBV10-3 to TRBJ2-5; no clear D. The germline gives CDR1 ENHRY, CDR2 SYGVKD. V gave up 9 bases and J gave up 5 bases, with 7 bases separating them. The CDR3 is made up of 10 amino acids. CDR3 amino acids: CAITVETQYF. Written as DNA, the CDR3 is TGTGCCATTACCGTGGAGACCCAGTACTTC.

The chain is built from TRBV7-2 and TRBJ2-7; TRBD1 is a possible D gene (7 bases). Germline V gene lookup returns CDR1 SGHTA and CDR2 FQGNSA. The CDR3 runs 15 residues. The V end was cut by 1 base, the J end by 7 bases, with 17 bases between. The CDR3 reads CASSLVGGQKGEQYF. DNA of the CDR3: TGTGCCAGCAGCTTAGTCGGGGGACAGAAAGGAGAGCAGTACTTC.

V usage is TRBV5-1 and J usage is TRBJ1-5, with a tentative D call TRBD1 (5 bases). From germline, CDR1 is SGHRS and CDR2 YFSETQ. The CDR3 has 15 amino acids. V lost 0 bases and J 9 bases, leaving 16 bases between the germline ends. The CDR3 reads CASSLDPGVGLPQHF. DNA of the CDR3: TGCGCCAGCAGCTTGGACCCGGGGGTAGGTCTGCCCCAGCATTTT.

This clone showed up just once. V gene TRBV7-3 combines with J gene TRBJ2-3; D remains unclear. This CDR3 has 13 residues. The V gene lost 4 bases and the J gene lost 3 bases, with 8 bases spanning the gap. Germline V gene sequence: CDR1 SGHTA, CDR2 FQGTGA. The chain's CDR3 is CASSSLMTDTQYF. The CDR3 nucleotides are TGTGCCAGCAGCTCACTAATGACAGATACGCAGTATTTT.

CDR3 protein: CASSPGGSAINTGELFF. Here the CDR3 DNA reads TGTGCCAGCAGCCCGGGGGGTAGCGCAATAAACACCGGGGAGCTGTTTTTT. V gene TRBV5-4 combines with J gene TRBJ2-2; 7 bases line up with TRBD2. CDR3 length: 17 amino acids. The germline CDR1 and CDR2 sequences are SGHNT and YYREEE (reference sequence). V shed 4 bases, J shed 2 bases, and the junction held 11 bases outside the gene matches.

The V gene is TRBV5-1, the J gene TRBJ2-3; weak D call: TRBD2 (6 bases). The germline CDR1 and CDR2 sequences are SGHRS and YFSETQ. The CDR3 spans 15 residues. V gave up 1 base and J gave up 6 bases, with 15 bases separating them. This CDR3 reads CASSLLAPKGDTQYF. In nucleotides, the CDR3 is TGCGCCAGCAGCTTGCTAGCGCCTAAAGGGGATACGCAGTATTTT.

V and J are TRBV29-1 and TRBJ2-3, with 8 bases matching TRBD2. Trimming at V came to 3 bases and at J to 2 bases, leaving 10 bases not matched to a gene. The CDR3 is 16 amino acids. The germline V gene has CDR1 SQVTM and CDR2 ANQGSEA. CDR3 in amino acids: CSVEFISGRATDTQYF. CDR3 DNA sequence: TGCAGCGTTGAGTTCATCAGCGGGAGAGCCACAGATACGCAGTATTTT.

The gene calls are TRBV5-1 and TRBJ2-2, with TRBD1 matching over 7 bases. The CDR3 is made up of 15 amino acids. Germline V gives CDR1 SGHRS, CDR2 YFSETQ. J lost 6 bases, V lost 0 bases, and 5 bases had no gene match. This CDR3 reads CASSLGQGEAGELFF. The CDR3 DNA follows: TGCGCCAGCAGCTTGGGGCAGGGGGAAGCCGGGGAGCTGTTTTTT.

The V call is TRBV5-6, the J call TRBJ1-3, with 9 bases matching TRBD1. CDR1 and CDR2 (germline): SGHDT, YYEEEE. The V segment lost 1 base and the J segment 8 bases; nucleotides outside the gene matches: 1. The CDR3 has 13 amino acids. In DNA, the CDR3 is TGTGCCAGCAGCTTGTACAGGGGGCACACCATATATTTT. Its protein product is CASSLYRGHTIYF.

The J gene is TRBJ1-1, the V gene TRBV6-6, with 8 bases aligning to TRBD1. The CDR3 spans 15 residues. V shed 1 base and J 11 bases; nucleotides not matched to a gene: 12. Germline values: CDR1 MNHNY, CDR2 SVGAGI (reference sequence). CDR3 in amino acids: CASSYLAGQGNRAFF. The CDR3 DNA reads as TGTGCCAGCAGTTACTTGGCAGGACAGGGTAATCGGGCTTTCTTT.

As concerns this clone: This CDR3 is also generated by other DNA sequences in the sample. The rearrangement links TRBV18 to TRBJ2-7, with 9 bases matching TRBD1. This CDR3 has 14 amino acids. V trimming: 5 bases; J trimming: 2 bases; junction bases outside the gene matches: 4. In germline, CDR1 is KGHSH, CDR2 LQKENI. The CDR3 DNA follows: TGTGCCAGCTCAAGGACAGGGGAAACCTACGAGCAGTACTTC. It translates to CASSRTGETYEQYF. The full variable domain, with the rest looked up from reference TRBV18 and TRBJ2-7, is NAGVMQNPRHLVRRRGQEARLRCSPMKGHSHVYWYRQLPEEGLKFMVYLQKENIIDESGMPKERFSAEFPKEGPSILRIQQVVRGDSAAYFCASSRTGETYEQYFGPGTRLTVT.

CDR3 coding DNA: TGTGCCAGCAGCTTGCTTTCGGGACAGCCACCCTACGAGCAGTACTTC. Translation: CASSLLSGQPPYEQYF. The rearrangement joins TRBV5-6 to TRBJ2-7, with 7 nucleotides matching TRBD1. Germline V lookup: CDR1 SGHDT, CDR2 YYEEEE. The CDR3 loop spans 16 amino acids. Losses at the gene ends were 1 base for V and 2 bases for J; bases not matched to a gene: 9.